Following are 6 T cell receptor beta chains from one sample sequenced in a study of T-cell memory formation after mild COVID-19 (dated by TCRdb to the early 2020s). The library relied on 5' RACE. The instrument was an Illumina NovaSeq 6000. The public reads were quality trimmed at Q25 with fastp and then assembled into clones with MiXCR by TCRdb, keeping productive beta chains. When rows share a CDR3 protein, they turn into one entry using the most common DNA and genes. This sample has under 650,000 distinct CDR3 sequences in its table, and roughly 18% of those were observed once. The ten largest clones represent around 11% of the sample. Sequenced input: PBMCs or a T cell subset sorted from them (not recorded which). The receptors were gathered from an adult woman who had mild COVID-19 (a few samples of this study predate the infection). The sample titles of this study are shuffled in the database, so cell type and time point are left out; the donor was told from shared clones.

The V call is TRBV5-1, the J call TRBJ1-2; possibly TRBD1 for D (5 bases). Germline assignment: CDR1 SGHRS and CDR2 YFSETQ. Trimming cost V 0 bases and J 2 bases, with 11 bases left between them. The CDR3 runs 15 residues. The CDR3 nucleotides read TGCGCCAGCAGCTTGGGTGGGGGAATGAACTATGGCTACACCTTC. Amino acid sequence: CASSLGGGMNYGYTF.

This clonotype was counted between two and nine times. The chain uses TRBV6-2 or TRBV6-3 and TRBJ2-1; 14 nucleotides align to TRBD2. From germline, CDR1 is MNHEY and CDR2 SVGEGT. After removal of 5 bases from V and 12 bases from J, the junction contained 6 bases not matched to a gene. The CDR3 is 14 amino acids. The CDR3 loop reads CASSPGLAGGVQFF. CDR3 DNA sequence: TGTGCCAGCAGTCCCGGACTAGCGGGAGGTGTGCAGTTCTTC.

The rearrangement links TRBV30 to TRBJ2-7; weak D call: TRBD1 (5 bases). Per germline, CDR1 GTSNPN and CDR2 SVGIG (reference sequence). The V and J ends lost 8 bases and 3 bases respectively, with 17 bases between them. CDR3 length: 13 amino acids. The CDR3 spells CAHARDRSYEQYF. CDR3 sequence (DNA): TGTGCCCACGCCCGAGACAGAAGCTACGAGCAGTACTTC.

This clonotype was seen a handful of times. This chain links TRBV12-3 or TRBV12-4 with TRBJ2-7; no definite D call. The CDR3 covers 12 residues. The V end was cut by 3 bases, the J end by 0 bases, with 3 bases between. The CDR3 reads CASSFYSYEQYF. For the CDR3, the DNA is TGTGCCAGCAGTTTTTACTCCTACGAGCAGTACTTC.

This clonotype was counted between two and nine times. This chain joins TRBV30 and TRBJ2-7, with TRBD2 matching 10 bases. CDR1 and CDR2 (germline): GTSNPN, SVGIG (reference sequence). This CDR3 has 15 amino acids. J gave up 4 bases and V 4 bases, and 10 bases lay outside the gene matches. As DNA, the CDR3 is TGTGCCTGGACGTCCGGAACTAGCGGGGATTACGAGCAGTACTTC. It encodes CAWTSGTSGDYEQYF.

This clonotype occurred a few times. The V gene is TRBV5-1, the J gene TRBJ2-7; weak D call: TRBD1 (6 bases). The V end lost 4 bases, the J end lost 13 bases, and 24 bases lay between the germline ends. Germline V gene sequence: CDR1 SGHRS, CDR2 YFSETQ. The CDR3 contains 14 residues. This CDR3 reads CASSMDSTRAQVYF. The DNA for the CDR3 is TGCGCCAGCAGCATGGACAGTACGAGGGCCCAAGTATACTTC.